This TCR beta chain appears in the sequencing data of a study of CD8+ T cells in alopecia areata. Study as a whole: At a dose of 5 to 10 mg twice daily, oral tofacitinib was given to treated patients. Study results and caveats: Links between baseline CD8+ expansion and response need larger treated cohorts. Across lesional scalp, and particularly alopecia totalis/universalis, clonality surpassed that of normal scalp.

Sequencing templates came from extracted RNA that was reverse transcribed into cDNA. TCRdb keeps only in-frame clones here, not all; method: immunoSEQ multiplex PCR. Here the sample spans approximately 220,000 clones, approximately 38% being singletons. With respect to this clone: The antigen remains undetermined.

Germline values: CDR1 SNHLY, CDR2 FYNNEI. V lost 3 bases, J lost 3 bases, and 8 bases lay in between. The CDR3 runs to 13 residues. Treatment in this sample: oral pan-JAK inhibitor, 5-10 mg twice daily. A FACSAria was used to sort CD4+ and CD8+ T cells. These cells came from PBMCs. V is TRBV2 and J is TRBJ1-2; possible D gene TRBD1, 5 bases. The receptor comes from a human donor with alopecia areata. The sample was CD4+ T cells sorted from blood, taken between weeks 30 and 35, from a patient treated with tofacitinib. CDR3 sequence reads: CASSDREDYGYTF. CDR3 nucleotides: TGTGCCAGCAGTGACAGGGAGGACTATGGCTACACCTTC.